This T cell receptor (beta chain) was sequenced in a study of beta chain features in type 1 diabetes. CD4+ naive, central memory, regulatory and stem cell-like memory cells were sorted via CD45RO/CCR7/CD25/CD127/CD95/CD27. Populations isolated by sorting all had purity greater than 95%. Expressed TCRB transcripts were sequenced after all isolated RNA was converted to cDNA. Profiled with immunoSEQ multiplex PCR; TCRdb holds only in-frame clones, not every one. The repertoire holds some 240,000 clones, around 9.9% seen once, with 1% to 1.5% in the top ten. Germline CDR1 and CDR2: LNHDA and SQIVND (reference sequence). The CDR3 runs to 18 residues. Trimming removed 4 bases from V and 10 bases from J; junction bases left unmatched: 16.

The J gene is TRBJ2-1, the V gene TRBV19; 13 nucleotides align to TRBD2. The TCR was taken from a man between 18 and 29 years old in good health. The sample consisted of central memory CD4+ T cells from blood. CDR3 sequence reads: CASSRRAGLAGEGDEQFF. In nucleotides, the CDR3 is TGTGCCAGTAGTAGGAGGGCAGGACTAGCGGGAGAAGGGGACGAGCAGTTCTTC.